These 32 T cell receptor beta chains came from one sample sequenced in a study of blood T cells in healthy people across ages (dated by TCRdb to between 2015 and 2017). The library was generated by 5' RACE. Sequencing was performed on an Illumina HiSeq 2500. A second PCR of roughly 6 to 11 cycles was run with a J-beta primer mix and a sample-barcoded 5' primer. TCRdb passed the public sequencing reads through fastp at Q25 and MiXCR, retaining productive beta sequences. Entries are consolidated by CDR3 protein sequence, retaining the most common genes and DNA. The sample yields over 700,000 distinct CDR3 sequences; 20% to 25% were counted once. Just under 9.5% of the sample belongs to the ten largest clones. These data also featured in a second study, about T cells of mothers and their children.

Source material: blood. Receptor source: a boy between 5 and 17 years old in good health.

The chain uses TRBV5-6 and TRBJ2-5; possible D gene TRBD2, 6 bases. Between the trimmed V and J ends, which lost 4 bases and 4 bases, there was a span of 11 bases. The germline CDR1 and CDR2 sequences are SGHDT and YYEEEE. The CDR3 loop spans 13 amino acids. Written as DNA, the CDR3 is TGTGCCAGCAGCCGGCGGGAAATAGAGACCCAGTACTTC. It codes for CASSRREIETQYF.

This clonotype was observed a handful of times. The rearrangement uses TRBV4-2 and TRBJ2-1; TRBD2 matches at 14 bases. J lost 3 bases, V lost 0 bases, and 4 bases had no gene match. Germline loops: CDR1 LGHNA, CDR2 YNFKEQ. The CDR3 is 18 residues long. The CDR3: CASSQEMGLAGDYNEQFF. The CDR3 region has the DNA TGTGCCAGCAGCCAAGAAATGGGACTAGCGGGAGACTACAATGAGCAGTTCTTC.

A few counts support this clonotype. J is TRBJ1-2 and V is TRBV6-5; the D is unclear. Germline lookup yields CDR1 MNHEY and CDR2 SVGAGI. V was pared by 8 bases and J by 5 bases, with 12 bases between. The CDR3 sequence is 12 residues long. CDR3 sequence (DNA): TGTGCCAGCTGCTCCCCCGTTTATGGCTACACCTTC. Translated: CASCSPVYGYTF.

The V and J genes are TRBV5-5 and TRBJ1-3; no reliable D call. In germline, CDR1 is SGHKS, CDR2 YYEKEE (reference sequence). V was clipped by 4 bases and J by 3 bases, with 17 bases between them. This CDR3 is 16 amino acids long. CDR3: CASSPNSAQHGNTIYF. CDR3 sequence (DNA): TGTGCCAGCAGCCCGAATTCAGCCCAACATGGAAACACCATATATTTT. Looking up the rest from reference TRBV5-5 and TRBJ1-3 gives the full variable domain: DAGVTQSPTHLIKTRGQQVTLRCSPISGHKSVSWYQQVLGQGPQFIFQYYEKEERGRGNFPDRFSARQFPNYSSELNVNALLLGDSALYLCASSPNSAQHGNTIYFGEGSWLTVV.

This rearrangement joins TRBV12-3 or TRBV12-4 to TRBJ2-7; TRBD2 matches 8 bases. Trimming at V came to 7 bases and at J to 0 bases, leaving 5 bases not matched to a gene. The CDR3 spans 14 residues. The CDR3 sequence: CASNRGGSSYEQYF. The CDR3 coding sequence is TGTGCCAGCAACCGCGGGGGGAGCTCCTACGAGCAGTACTTC.

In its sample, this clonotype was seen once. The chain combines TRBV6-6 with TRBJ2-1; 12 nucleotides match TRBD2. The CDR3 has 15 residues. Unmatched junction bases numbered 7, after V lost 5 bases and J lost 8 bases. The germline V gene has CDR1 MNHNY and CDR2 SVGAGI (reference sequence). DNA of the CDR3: TGTGCCAGCAGTGATCTAGCGGGAGGGAGAGATGAGCAGTTCTTC. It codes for CASSDLAGGRDEQFF.

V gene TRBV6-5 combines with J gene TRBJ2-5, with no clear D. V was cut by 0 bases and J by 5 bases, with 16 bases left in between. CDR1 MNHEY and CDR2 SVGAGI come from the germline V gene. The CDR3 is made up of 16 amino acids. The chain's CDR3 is CASSYSTRPTWETQYF. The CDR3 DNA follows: TGTGCCAGCAGTTACTCGACGAGGCCGACGTGGGAGACCCAGTACTTC.

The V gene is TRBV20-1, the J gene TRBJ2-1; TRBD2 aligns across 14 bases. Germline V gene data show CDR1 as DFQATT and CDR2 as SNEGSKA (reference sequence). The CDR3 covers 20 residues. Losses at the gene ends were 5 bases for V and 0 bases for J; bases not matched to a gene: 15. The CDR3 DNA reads TGCAGTGCTTGTCCTGACAGGGGGACTAGCGGGGGAAACTCCTACAATGAGCAGTTCTTC. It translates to CSACPDRGTSGGNSYNEQFF.

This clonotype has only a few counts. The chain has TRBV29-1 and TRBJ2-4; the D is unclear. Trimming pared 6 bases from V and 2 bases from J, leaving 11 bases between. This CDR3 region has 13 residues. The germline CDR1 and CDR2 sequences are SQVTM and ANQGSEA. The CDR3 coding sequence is TGCAGCGTAGATCAGTATCCCAAAAACATTCAGTACTTC. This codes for CSVDQYPKNIQYF.

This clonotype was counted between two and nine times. DNA of the CDR3: TGTGCCATCAGTGACTCAACCGGGACAGGGAACACTGAAGCTTTCTTT. Translation: CAISDSTGTGNTEAFF. This chain joins TRBV10-3 and TRBJ1-1, with 8 bases matching TRBD1. The V and J ends lost 3 bases and 1 base, in that order; junction bases with no gene match: 7. CDR3 length: 16 amino acids. Germline-derived CDR1 and CDR2 are ENHRY and SYGVKD.

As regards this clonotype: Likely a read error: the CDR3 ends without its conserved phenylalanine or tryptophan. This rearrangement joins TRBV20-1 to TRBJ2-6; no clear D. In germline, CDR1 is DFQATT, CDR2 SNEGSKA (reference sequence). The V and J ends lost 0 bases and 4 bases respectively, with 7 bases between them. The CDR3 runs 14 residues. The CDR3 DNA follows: TGCAGTGCTAGAGACCCGAGCGGGGCCAACGTCCTGACTCTC. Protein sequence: CSARDPSGANVLTL.

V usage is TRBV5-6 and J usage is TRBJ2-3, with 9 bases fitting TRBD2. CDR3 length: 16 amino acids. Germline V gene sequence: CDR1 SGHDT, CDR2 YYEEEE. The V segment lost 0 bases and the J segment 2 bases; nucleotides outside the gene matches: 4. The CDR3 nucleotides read TGTGCCAGCAGCTTGGGGGCTAGCGGGAACACAGATACGCAGTATTTT. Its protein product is CASSLGASGNTDTQYF.

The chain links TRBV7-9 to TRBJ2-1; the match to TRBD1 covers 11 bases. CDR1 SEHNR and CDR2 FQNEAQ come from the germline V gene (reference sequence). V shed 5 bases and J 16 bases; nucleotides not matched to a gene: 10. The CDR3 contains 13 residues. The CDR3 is CASSPRRGTGGFF. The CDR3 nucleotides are TGTGCCAGCAGCCCAAGGCGCGGGACAGGGGGTTTCTTC.

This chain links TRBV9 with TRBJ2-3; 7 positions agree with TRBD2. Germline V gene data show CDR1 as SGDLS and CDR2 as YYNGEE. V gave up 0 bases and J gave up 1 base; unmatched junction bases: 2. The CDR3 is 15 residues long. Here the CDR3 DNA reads TGTGCCAGCAGCGTAGTTAGCGGGCGCACAGATACGCAGTATTTT. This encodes CASSVVSGRTDTQYF.

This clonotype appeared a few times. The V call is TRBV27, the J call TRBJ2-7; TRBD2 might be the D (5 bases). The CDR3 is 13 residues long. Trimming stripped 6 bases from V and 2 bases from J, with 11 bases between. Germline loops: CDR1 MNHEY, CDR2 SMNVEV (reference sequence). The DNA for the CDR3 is TGTGCCAGCAGGGGAGACAATCCCTACGAGCAGTACTTC. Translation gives CASRGDNPYEQYF.

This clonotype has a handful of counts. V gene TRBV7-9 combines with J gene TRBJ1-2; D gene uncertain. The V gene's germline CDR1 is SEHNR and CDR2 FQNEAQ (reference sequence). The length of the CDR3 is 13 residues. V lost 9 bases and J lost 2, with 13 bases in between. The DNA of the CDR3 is TGTGCCAGTAGCCGCTTGGTGAACTATGGCTACACCTTC. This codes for CASSRLVNYGYTF.

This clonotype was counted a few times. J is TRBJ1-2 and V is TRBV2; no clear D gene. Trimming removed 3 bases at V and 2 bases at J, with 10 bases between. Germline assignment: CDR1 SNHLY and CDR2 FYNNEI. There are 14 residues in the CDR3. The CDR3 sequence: CASSDALENYGYTF. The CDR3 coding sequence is TGTGCCAGCAGTGATGCACTGGAGAACTATGGCTACACCTTC.

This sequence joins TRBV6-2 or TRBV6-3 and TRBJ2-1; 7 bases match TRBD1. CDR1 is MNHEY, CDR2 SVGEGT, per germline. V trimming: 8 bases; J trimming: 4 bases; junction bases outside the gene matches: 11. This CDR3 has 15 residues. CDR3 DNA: TGTGCCAGCGGAACCAGACAGGGCGGGTACAATGAGCAGTTCTTC. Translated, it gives CASGTRQGGYNEQFF.

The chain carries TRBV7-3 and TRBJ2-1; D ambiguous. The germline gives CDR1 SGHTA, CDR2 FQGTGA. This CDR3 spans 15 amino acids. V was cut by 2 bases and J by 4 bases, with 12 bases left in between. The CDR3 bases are TGTGCCAGCAGCTTAGCTCCGACGGCATACAATGAGCAGTTCTTC. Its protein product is CASSLAPTAYNEQFF.

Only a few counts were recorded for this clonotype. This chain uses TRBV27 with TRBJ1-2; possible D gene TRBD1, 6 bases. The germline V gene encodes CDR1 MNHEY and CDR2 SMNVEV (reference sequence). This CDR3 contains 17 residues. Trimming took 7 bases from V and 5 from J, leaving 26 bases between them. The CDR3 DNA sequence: TGTGCCAGCATCAACGGGGGCGGACCCCCCTCGGGGTATGGCTACACCTTC. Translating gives CASINGGGPPSGYGYTF.

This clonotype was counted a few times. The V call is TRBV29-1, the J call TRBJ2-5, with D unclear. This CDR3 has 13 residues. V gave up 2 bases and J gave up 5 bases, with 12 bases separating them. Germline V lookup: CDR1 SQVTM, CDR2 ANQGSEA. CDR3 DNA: TGCAGCGTTGAAATGGTGGTCGGGGAGACCCAGTACTTC. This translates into CSVEMVVGETQYF.

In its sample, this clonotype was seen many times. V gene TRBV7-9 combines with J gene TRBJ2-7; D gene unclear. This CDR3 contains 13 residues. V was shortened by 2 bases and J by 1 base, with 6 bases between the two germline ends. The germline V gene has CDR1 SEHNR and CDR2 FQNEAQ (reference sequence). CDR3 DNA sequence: TGTGCCAGCAGCTTACCGGGTTCCTACGAGCAGTACTTC. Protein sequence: CASSLPGSYEQYF.

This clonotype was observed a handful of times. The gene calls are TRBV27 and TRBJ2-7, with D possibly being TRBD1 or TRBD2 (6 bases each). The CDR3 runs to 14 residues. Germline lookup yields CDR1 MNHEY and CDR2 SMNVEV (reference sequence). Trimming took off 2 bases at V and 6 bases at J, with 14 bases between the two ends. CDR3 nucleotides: TGTGCCAGCAGTTTACAGGACGGGGGCCTCGAGCAGTACTTC. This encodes CASSLQDGGLEQYF.

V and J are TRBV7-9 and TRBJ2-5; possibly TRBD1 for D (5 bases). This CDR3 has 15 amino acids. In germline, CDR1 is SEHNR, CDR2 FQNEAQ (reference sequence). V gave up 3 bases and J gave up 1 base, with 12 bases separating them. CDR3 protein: CASSFLQGSQETQYF. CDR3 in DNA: TGTGCCAGCAGCTTCTTGCAGGGTAGCCAAGAGACCCAGTACTTC.

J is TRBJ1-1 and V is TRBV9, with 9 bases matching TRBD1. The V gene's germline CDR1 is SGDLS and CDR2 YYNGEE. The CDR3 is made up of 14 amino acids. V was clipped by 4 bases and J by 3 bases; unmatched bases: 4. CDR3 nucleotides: TGTGCCAGCAGCTCACGGACAGGGGACACTGAAGCTTTCTTT. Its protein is CASSSRTGDTEAFF.

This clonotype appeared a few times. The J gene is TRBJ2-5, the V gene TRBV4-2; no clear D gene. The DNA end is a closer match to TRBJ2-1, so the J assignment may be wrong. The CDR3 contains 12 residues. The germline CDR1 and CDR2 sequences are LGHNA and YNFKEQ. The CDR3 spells CASSQLVNEQFF. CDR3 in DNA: TGTGCCAGCAGCCAGCTAGTGAATGAGCAGTTCTTC.

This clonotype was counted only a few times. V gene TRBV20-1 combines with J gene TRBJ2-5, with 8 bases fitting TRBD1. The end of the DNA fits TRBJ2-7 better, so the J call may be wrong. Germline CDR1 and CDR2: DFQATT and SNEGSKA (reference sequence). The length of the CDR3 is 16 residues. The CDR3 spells CSAFRDRPFSSHEQYF. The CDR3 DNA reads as TGCAGTGCTTTCCGGGACAGGCCCTTTTCTTCCCACGAGCAGTACTTC.

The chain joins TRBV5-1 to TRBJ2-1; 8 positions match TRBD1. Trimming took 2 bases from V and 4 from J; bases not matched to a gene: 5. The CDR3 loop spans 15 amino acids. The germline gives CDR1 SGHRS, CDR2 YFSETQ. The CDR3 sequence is CASSFAGTGYNEQFF. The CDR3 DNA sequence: TGCGCCAGCAGCTTCGCCGGGACAGGATACAATGAGCAGTTCTTC.

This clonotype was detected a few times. CDR3 amino acids: CASSFGPLYEQYF. The CDR3 region has the DNA TGTGCCAGCAGTTTTGGACCTCTCTACGAGCAGTACTTC. The rearrangement uses TRBV27 and TRBJ2-7; D remains ambiguous. Germline assignment: CDR1 MNHEY and CDR2 SMNVEV (reference sequence). The CDR3 runs 13 residues. Deletions cut 3 bases from V and 3 bases from J, with 9 bases between.

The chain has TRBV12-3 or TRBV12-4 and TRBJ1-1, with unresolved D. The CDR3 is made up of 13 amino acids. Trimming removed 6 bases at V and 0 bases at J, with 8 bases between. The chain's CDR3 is CASSPLVNTEAFF. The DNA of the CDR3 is TGTGCCAGCAGCCCGTTAGTGAACACTGAAGCTTTCTTT.

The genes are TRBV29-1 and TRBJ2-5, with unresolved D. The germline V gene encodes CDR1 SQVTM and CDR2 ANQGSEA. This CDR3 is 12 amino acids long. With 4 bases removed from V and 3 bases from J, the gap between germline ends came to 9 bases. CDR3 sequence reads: CSVVGWEETQYF. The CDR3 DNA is TGCAGCGTTGTGGGTTGGGAAGAGACCCAGTACTTC.

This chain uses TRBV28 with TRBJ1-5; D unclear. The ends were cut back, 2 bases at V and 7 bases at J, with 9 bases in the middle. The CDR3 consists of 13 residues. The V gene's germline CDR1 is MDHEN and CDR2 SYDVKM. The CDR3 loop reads CASSLANLQPQHF. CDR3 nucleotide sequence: TGTGCCAGCAGTTTAGCCAACCTGCAGCCCCAGCATTTT.